This entry is about one T cell receptor beta chain. As processed by the authors: Counts of nucleated cells, estimated from reference gene primer amplification, were obtained. Clones were sequenced by immunoSEQ multiplex PCR, and TCRdb holds only the in-frame ones, with some missing. That table supplies the V and J calls and clone size; D and trimming were determined from the DNA. In the table there are 100,000 to 150,000 clones, roughly 82% of which are singletons. The record originates from a study of blood T cell repertoires in COVID-19. Study-wide context: Some COVID-19 samples were acute and others convalescent; all came from the United States, Italy and Spain. PBMCs, B-cell-depleted T cells, or T cells provided the cDNA or gDNA that made up the material.

This CDR3 is built from 16 residues. V lost 0 bases, J lost 5 bases, and 16 bases lay in between. Germline assignment: CDR1 SGHDN and CDR2 FVKESK. The genes are TRBV14 and TRBJ1-2; D call uncertain. The sample consisted of peripheral blood. This TCR was sampled from a human donor in a cohort sampled during active COVID-19. The CDR3 spells CASSQEGVLAPYGYTF. The CDR3 nucleotides are TGTGCCAGCAGCCAAGAGGGAGTATTAGCCCCGTATGGCTACACCTTC. The full variable domain, completed using reference TRBV14 and TRBJ1-2, is EAGVTQFPSHSVIEKGQTVTLRCDPISGHDNLYWYRRVMGKEIKFLLHFVKESKQDESGMPNNRFLAERTGGTYSTLKVQPAELEDSGVYFCASSQEGVLAPYGYTFGSGTRLTVV.